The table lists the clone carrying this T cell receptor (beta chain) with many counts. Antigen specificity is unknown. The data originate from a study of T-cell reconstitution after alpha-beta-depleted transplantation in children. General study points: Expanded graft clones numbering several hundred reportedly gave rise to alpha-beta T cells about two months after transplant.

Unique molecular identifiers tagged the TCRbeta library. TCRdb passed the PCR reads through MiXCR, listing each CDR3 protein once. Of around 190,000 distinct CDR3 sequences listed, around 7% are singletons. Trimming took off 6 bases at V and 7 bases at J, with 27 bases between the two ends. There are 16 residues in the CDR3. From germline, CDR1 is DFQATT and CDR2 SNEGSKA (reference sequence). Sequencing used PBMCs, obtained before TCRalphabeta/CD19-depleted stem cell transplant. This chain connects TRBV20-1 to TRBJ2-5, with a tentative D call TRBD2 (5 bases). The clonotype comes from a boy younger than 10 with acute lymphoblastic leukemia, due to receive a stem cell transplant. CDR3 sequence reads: CSAPPTSGNRKWTQYF. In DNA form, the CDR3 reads TGCAGTGCCCCCCCCACCAGCGGTAATCGCAAGTGGACCCAGTACTTC.